This T cell receptor (beta chain) is drawn from a study of blood T cell repertoires in COVID-19 (dated by TCRdb to the early 2020s). About the study as a whole: Collaborator samples came from the United States, Italy and Spain and covered acute and convalescent phases of COVID-19. The material from the prospective study consisted of cDNA or gDNA derived from T cells, B-cell-depleted T cells, or PBMCs. Samples were obtained from the ongoing ImmuneRACE study (first 160 participants) and from 1,254 subjects provided by 6 global collaborators. Where available, HLA class I and class II types were taken from metadata supplied by the sample provider and were not determined by assay-based typing. The repertoires were released in a freely available public database intended as a resource for research on the immune response to SARS-CoV-2. A de-identified subject ID, COVID-19 status, age in years and sex were almost always included in the sample metadata. Subjects who had been exposed to COVID-19, were actively infected with it, or had recovered from it provided the deeply sampled blood TCRbeta repertoires that made up the dataset.

TCRbeta CDR3 regions were amplified from genomic DNA using the immunoSEQ Assay, a bias-controlled multiplex PCR. For the original study's pipeline: Within the assay, amplification of reference gene primers was used to estimate how many nucleated cells each sample contained. Sequence reads were collapsed and filtered to measure the absolute abundance of every unique TCRbeta CDR3 rearrangement. For each sample, productive Simpson clonality was calculated as the square root of Simpson's diversity index across productive rearrangements. TCRdb took over this immuneACCESS table, retaining in-frame rearrangements with V and J assigned. Such tables are incomplete; in checked studies, under half of the missing clones stem from an unresolved V gene, and the remainder is unexplained. V, J and clone size reflect that table, while D and trimming were determined from the DNA. The sample contains over 400,000 clones, roughly nine tenths of them found a single time. Approximately 8.3% of the sample lies in the top ten.

Participants in the prospective study were aged roughly 18 to 90 years, lived in 24 United States geographic areas, and enrolled through a virtual design. Cohort assignment in the prospective study relied on participant-reported clinical history from a screening survey and a study questionnaire. For ImmuneRACE Cohort 3, a participant was defined as recovered based on two consecutive negative NP/OP PCR tests, clearance by a healthcare professional, or resolution of symptoms. Each participant in the prospective study had whole blood, serum and a nasopharyngeal or oropharyngeal swab collected by mobile phlebotomists. Prospective study participants could optionally give additional blood draws and questionnaires over a roughly two-month period. Before DNA extraction, blood samples from the prospective study were shipped at room temperature or frozen. Summary of the overall study and its limitations: How much clinical and demographic metadata was included differed by source and by participant, and the metadata was provided uncurated.

Cut back by 4 bases and 4 bases, the V and J ends lie 14 bases apart. Spanning cysteine to phenylalanine, the CDR3 consists of 14 amino acids. The kept DNA is CDR3 alone, 42 bases in frame from the first base. Looking up the germline V gene yields CDR1 SGHRS and CDR2 YFSETQ. As regards this clone: Its antigen is currently not known. There are no base qualities to consult, and no much larger clone falls within one base.

The receptor chain draws on TRBV5-1 and TRBJ1-1; TRBD1 might be the D gene, on 6 matching bases. The clonotype comes from a woman aged 60-75 years who had recovered from COVID-19. Source material: PBMCs or T cells enriched from blood (not recorded which). The CDR3 here reads CASSHGTPGTEAFF. The DNA is as follows: TGCGCCAGCAGCCACGGGACACCGGGCACTGAAGCTTTCTTT.